These 27 T cell receptor beta chains share one sample of origin, sequenced in a study of OX40 agonist ivuxolimab in advanced cancers. Repertoires were generated with immunoSEQ multiplex PCR, while TCRdb's copy carries only in-frame clones and drops some. The sample holds tens of thousands of clones, 65% to 85% seen once. Source: CD4+ or CD8+ T cells sorted from blood, taken in a trial of the OX40 agonist ivuxolimab. The origin of the receptors is an adult with an advanced solid tumor such as melanoma, head and neck, liver or kidney cancer.

V usage is TRBV6-5 and J usage is TRBJ2-5, with D perhaps TRBD1 or TRBD2 (5 bases each). CDR3 length: 13 residues. Germline V gives CDR1 MNHEY, CDR2 SVGAGI. Trimming removed 6 bases from V and 4 bases from J, with 12 bases in between. CDR3 coding DNA: TGTGCCAGCAGCTCGAGGGGCGGAGAGACCCAGTACTTC. The encoded protein is CASSSRGGETQYF.

This clone was seen only once. The chain links TRBV19 to TRBJ2-7, with 10 bases identical to TRBD1. CDR3 length: 14 amino acids. Looked up from germline, CDR1 is LNHDA and CDR2 is SQIVND (reference sequence). V was pared by 5 bases and J by 3 bases, with 4 bases of the junction left unmatched. The DNA of the CDR3 is TGTGCCAGTAGTTGGACAGGGGGAGACTACGAGCAGTACTTC. Protein sequence: CASSWTGGDYEQYF.

The chain uses TRBV15 and TRBJ2-7; the D gene could be TRBD1 or TRBD2 (6 bases each). Germline V CDR1 and CDR2: LNHNV, YYDKDF (reference sequence). The ends were cut back, 7 bases at V and 5 bases at J, with 12 bases in the middle. The CDR3 extends over 12 amino acids. In DNA form, the CDR3 reads TGTGCCACCACCTCCGGGGGCCACGAGCAGTACTTC. Amino acid sequence: CATTSGGHEQYF.

The rearrangement uses TRBV5-5 and TRBJ1-3, with D uncertain. The V gene lost 4 bases and the J gene lost 0 bases, with 8 bases spanning the gap. The CDR3 runs to 14 residues. Germline CDR1 is SGHKS and CDR2 is YYEKEE (reference sequence). The CDR3 bases are TGTGCCAGCAGCGGAGAGGTCTCTGGAAACACCATATATTTT. Translation: CASSGEVSGNTIYF.

This chain uses TRBV7-2 with TRBJ2-5, with D possibly being TRBD2 (5 bases). The last part of the DNA fits TRBJ2-7 better; the J call may be wrong. Germline-derived CDR1 and CDR2 are SGHTA and FQGNSA. This CDR3 region has 13 residues. The CDR3 DNA follows: TGTGCCAGCAGCTTCGGGGTAGGGAGCGAGCAGTACTTC. Translation gives CASSFGVGSEQYF.

The gene calls are TRBV7-9 and TRBJ1-5, with D perhaps TRBD1 (5 bases). Trimming pared 1 base from V and 1 base from J, leaving 11 bases between. Looked up from germline, CDR1 is SEHNR and CDR2 is FQNEAQ (reference sequence). This CDR3 contains 16 residues. The CDR3 DNA reads as TGTGCCAGCAGCTTAGGTTTCGGGGACAGCAATCAGCCCCAGCATTTT. This sequence encodes CASSLGFGDSNQPQHF.

This chain connects TRBV2 to TRBJ2-1; D ambiguous. Between the trimmed V and J ends, which lost 3 bases and 0 bases, there was a span of 6 bases. The length of the CDR3 is 14 residues. Germline lookup yields CDR1 SNHLY and CDR2 FYNNEI. The CDR3 DNA reads TGTGCCAGCAGTGACCTGAGCTCCTACAATGAGCAGTTCTTC. Protein product: CASSDLSSYNEQFF.

The chain recombines TRBV27 with TRBJ1-1; no definite D call. V was trimmed by 7 bases and J by 4 bases, leaving 13 bases between them. The germline V gene has CDR1 MNHEY and CDR2 SMNVEV (reference sequence). The CDR3 has 13 amino acids. CDR3 nucleotide sequence: TGTGCCAGCACCCTAAGTCCAAGCACTGAAGCTTTCTTT. This codes for CASTLSPSTEAFF.

The chain's CDR3 is CASSPSWGYGYTF. DNA of the CDR3: TGCGCCAGCAGCCCCTCGTGGGGCTATGGCTACACCTTC. The chain is built from TRBV4-3 and TRBJ1-2; D uncertain. Germline CDR1 and CDR2: LGHNA and YSLEER. V gave up 4 bases and J gave up 4 bases, with 10 bases separating them. This CDR3 comprises 13 residues.

The chain uses TRBV27 and TRBJ2-7; TRBD1 matches 7 bases. CDR1 MNHEY and CDR2 SMNVEV come from the germline V gene (reference sequence). The junction had 17 bases not matched to a gene; V was cut back by 7 bases and J by 5 bases. The CDR3 has 16 residues. This CDR3 reads CASTPSGGSLIDEQYF. CDR3 DNA: TGTGCCAGCACCCCCTCAGGGGGATCACTTATTGACGAGCAGTACTTC.

This clone was observed once. The chain combines TRBV11-2 with TRBJ2-5, with D unresolved. The CDR3 has 11 residues. Per germline, CDR1 SGHAT and CDR2 FQNNGV. V shed 5 bases and J shed 7 bases, with 8 bases lying between them. The CDR3 loop is CASSVDGTQYF. In nucleotides, the CDR3 is TGTGCCAGCAGCGTCGATGGGACCCAGTACTTC.

The genes are TRBV10-3 and TRBJ1-2; no reliable D call. CDR3 size: 15 residues. Germline assignment: CDR1 ENHRY and CDR2 SYGVKD. V was cut by 0 bases and J by 4 bases, with 12 bases left in between. CDR3 nucleotide sequence: TGTGCCATCAGTGAGTCGAATAAAGGCAGCTATGGCTACACCTTC. It translates to CAISESNKGSYGYTF.

This clone was seen a handful of times. The chain combines TRBV7-9 with TRBJ1-1; D gene unclear. Germline V gene lookup returns CDR1 SEHNR and CDR2 FQNEAQ (reference sequence). V was shortened by 1 base and J by 0 bases, with 9 bases between the two germline ends. The CDR3 is 15 amino acids. CDR3 loop: CASSLGPGLNTEAFF. Here the CDR3 DNA reads TGTGCCAGCAGCTTAGGCCCGGGCCTGAACACTGAAGCTTTCTTT.

This clone has only one observation. The chain couples TRBV7-8 to TRBJ2-1; TRBD1 aligns across 8 bases. The CDR3 length is 15 residues. Germline CDR1 reads SGHVS; CDR2 reads FQNEAQ. With V trimmed by 1 base and J by 4 bases, 3 bases remained unmatched. DNA for the CDR3: TGTGCCAGCAGCTTAGAGGGACAGGTTTACAATGAGCAGTTCTTC. Residues: CASSLEGQVYNEQFF.

This clone was seen only once. This chain uses TRBV11-2 with TRBJ2-1, with D possibly being TRBD2 (5 bases). CDR1 SGHAT and CDR2 FQNNGV come from the germline V gene. This CDR3 spans 18 amino acids. Trimming removed 5 bases from V and 0 bases from J, with 20 bases in between. The CDR3 DNA reads as TGTGCCAGCAGCCTGTCGATAGCCATCGGACTCTCCTACAATGAGCAGTTCTTC. Residues: CASSLSIAIGLSYNEQFF. The whole variable domain, remainder taken from reference TRBV11-2 and TRBJ2-1, is EAGVAQSPRYKIIEKRQSVAFWCNPISGHATLYWYQQILGQGPKLLIQFQNNGVVDDSQLPKDRFSAERLKGVDSTLKIQPAKLEDSAVYLCASSLSIAIGLSYNEQFFGPGTRLTVL.

CDR3: CASSPRTSGDVDTQYF. The CDR3 DNA follows: TGTGCCAGCAGTCCACGGACTAGCGGGGATGTAGATACGCAGTATTTT. The chain couples TRBV6-4 to TRBJ2-3; TRBD2 matches at 12 bases. The V gene's germline CDR1 is MRHNA and CDR2 SNTAGT. Trimming at V came to 5 bases and at J to 5 bases, leaving 8 bases not matched to a gene. This CDR3 has 16 residues.

The chain carries TRBV5-1 and TRBJ2-3, with TRBD2 identical over 11 bases. CDR3 length equals 16 residues. J was trimmed by 5 bases and V by 4 bases; bases with no gene match: 9. Looked up from germline, CDR1 is SGHRS and CDR2 is YFSETQ. The CDR3 loop reads CASSLNLAGGGDTQYF. The CDR3 DNA follows: TGCGCCAGCAGCCTAAACCTAGCGGGGGGCGGAGATACGCAGTATTTT.

This rearrangement joins TRBV15 to TRBJ1-1; D is uncertain. Per the germline V gene, CDR1 is LNHNV and CDR2 is YYDKDF (reference sequence). There are 12 residues in the CDR3. V was clipped by 3 bases and J by 7 bases, with 9 bases between them. For the CDR3, the DNA is TGTGCCACCAGCAGGGGAACAGATGAAGCTTTCTTT. This codes for CATSRGTDEAFF.

In its sample, this clone was seen a few times. The chain joins TRBV9 to TRBJ1-2, with 9 bases that match TRBD1. From germline, CDR1 is SGDLS and CDR2 YYNGEE. With 3 bases clipped from V and 3 bases from J, the junction kept 6 bases outside the gene matches. The CDR3 extends over 15 amino acids. The CDR3 nucleotides are TGTGCCAGCAGCGGAGAAGGACAGGGGTACTATGGCTACACCTTC. This encodes CASSGEGQGYYGYTF.

The gene calls are TRBV4-3 and TRBJ1-2; a possible D gene is TRBD1 (6 bases). V dropped 0 bases and J dropped 6 bases, with 14 bases sitting between them. CDR3 length: 15 amino acids. Germline V gene data show CDR1 as LGHNA and CDR2 as YSLEER. The CDR3 nucleotides read TGCGCCAGCAGCCAAGAACAGGGCCGGACGGATGGCTACACCTTC. Amino acid sequence: CASSQEQGRTDGYTF.

Details on this clone: Other DNA sequences of this sample code for an identical CDR3. The CDR3 spells CASSQLNQPQHF. CDR3 in DNA: TGTGCCAGCAGCCAACTAAATCAGCCCCAGCATTTT. The genes are TRBV7-9 and TRBJ1-5; D unresolved. Looked up from germline, CDR1 is SEHNR and CDR2 is FQNEAQ (reference sequence). The V end lost 5 bases, the J end lost 4 bases, and 6 bases lay between the germline ends. This CDR3 has 12 residues.

The chain couples TRBV13 to TRBJ2-7, with 9 positions matching TRBD1. The CDR3 has 15 residues. Trimming took 0 bases from V and 6 from J; bases not matched to a gene: 6. Germline V gives CDR1 PRHDT, CDR2 FYEKMQ (reference sequence). In nucleotides, the CDR3 is TGTGCCAGCAGCTTAGGGGGACAGGGAAGAGGCGAGCAGTACTTC. Translation: CASSLGGQGRGEQYF.

V is TRBV11-2 and J is TRBJ1-6; 8 nucleotides agree with TRBD1. CDR1 SGHAT and CDR2 FQNNGV come from the germline V gene. The CDR3 is made up of 14 amino acids. Unmatched junction bases numbered 11, after V lost 5 bases and J lost 14 bases. CDR3 DNA sequence: TGTGCCAGCAGCCCCCCTGACAGGGGTCGAACCCTCCACTTT. Translated, it gives CASSPPDRGRTLHF.

The chain combines TRBV11-2 with TRBJ1-2, with D perhaps TRBD1 (6 bases). CDR3 size: 13 residues. Germline lookup yields CDR1 SGHAT and CDR2 FQNNGV. Trimming left V 5 bases short and J 7 bases short, with 14 bases between. In DNA, the CDR3 is TGTGCCAGCAGCCTTATTGGACAGAGTGGCTACACCTTC. Encoded protein: CASSLIGQSGYTF.

The chain employs TRBV19 and TRBJ1-2; D is unclear. Germline V gives CDR1 LNHDA, CDR2 SQIVND (reference sequence). CDR3 length equals 15 residues. V gave up 2 bases and J gave up 3 bases, with 13 bases separating them. CDR3 sequence reads: CASSIRPGNYYGYTF. The CDR3 DNA follows: TGTGCCAGTAGTATACGTCCAGGCAACTACTATGGCTACACCTTC. Using reference TRBV19 and TRBJ1-2 for the parts outside the CDR3, the full variable domain is DGGITQSPKYLFRKEGQNVTLSCEQNLNHDAMYWYRQDPGQGLRLIYYSQIVNDFQKGDIAEGYSVSREKKESFPLTVTSAQKNPTAFYLCASSIRPGNYYGYTFGSGTRLTVV.

This clone was seen once. The sample has other DNA sequences that encode this CDR3 too. This chain connects TRBV5-6 to TRBJ1-5; D gene uncertain. This CDR3 is built from 13 residues. V was pared by 0 bases and J by 7 bases, with 8 bases between. Germline V gives CDR1 SGHDT, CDR2 YYEEEE. The CDR3 protein is CASSLGAGQPQHF. The CDR3 DNA is TGTGCCAGCAGCTTGGGGGCAGGCCAGCCCCAGCATTTT.

The CDR3 DNA reads as TGTGCCAGCGTTCCCAGGGGGCGGTACGAGCAGTACTTC. As protein: CASVPRGRYEQYF. The chain links TRBV7-9 to TRBJ2-7; 8 nucleotides align to TRBD1. CDR3 length equals 13 residues. Unmatched junction bases numbered 7, after V lost 8 bases and J lost 4 bases. The germline gives CDR1 SEHNR, CDR2 FQNEAQ (reference sequence).